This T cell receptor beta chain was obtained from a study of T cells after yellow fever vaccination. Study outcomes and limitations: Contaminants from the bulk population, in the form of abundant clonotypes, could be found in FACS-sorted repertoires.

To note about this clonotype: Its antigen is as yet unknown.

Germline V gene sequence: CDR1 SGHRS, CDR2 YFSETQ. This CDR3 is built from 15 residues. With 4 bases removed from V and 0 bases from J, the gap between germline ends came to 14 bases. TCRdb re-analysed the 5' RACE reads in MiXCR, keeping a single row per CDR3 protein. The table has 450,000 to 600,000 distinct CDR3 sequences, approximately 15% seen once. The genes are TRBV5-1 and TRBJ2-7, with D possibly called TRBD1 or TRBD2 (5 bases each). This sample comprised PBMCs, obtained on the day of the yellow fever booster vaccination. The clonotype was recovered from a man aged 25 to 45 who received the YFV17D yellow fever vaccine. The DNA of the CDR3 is TGCGCCAGCAGCACCGGTGGGGGTGACTCCTACGAGCAGTACTTC. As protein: CASSTGGGDSYEQYF.